This T cell receptor (beta chain) was captured in a study of T cells in Graves' hyperthyroidism and ophthalmopathy. Study details: Peripheral blood specimens were obtained at initial diagnosis, prior to any treatment.

TCR beta CDR3 regions were amplified from RNA transcripts. TCR CDR3 regions were first amplified by RT-PCR with HTBI primers. TCRdb processed the multiplex PCR reads anew with MiXCR; each CDR3 protein has one entry. This table holds about 360,000 distinct CDR3 sequences, approximately 20% found once. PBMCs came from less than 11 ml fresh peripheral blood. Turning to this clonotype: Antigen specificity is unknown.

Study observations and caveats: A model built on 13 V-J features separated ophthalmopathy from stable hyperthyroidism.

Germline values: CDR1 MNHEY, CDR2 SVGEGT. Trimming shortened V by 9 bases and J by 2 bases, and 14 bases separated the two germline ends. The CDR3 loop spans 14 amino acids. The source material was blood. This chain uses TRBV6-2 or TRBV6-3 with TRBJ2-4; possible D gene TRBD2, 6 bases. The TCR sequence derives from a woman in her late teens or twenties with Graves' hyperthyroidism. CDR3 bases: TGTGCCAGTAGCCGCGGGGTGCCCAAAAACATTCAGTACTTC. Protein product: CASSRGVPKNIQYF.